This T cell receptor (beta chain) was obtained from a study of T cell responses to AZD1222 COVID-19 vaccine. Study-level results: Baseline seropositivity occurred in only a handful of AZD1222 recipients. Spike-wide coverage was observed for vaccine-associated CD4 TCRs, with dominant responses at 160-218 and 743-854. The study found Spike-specific TCR breadth and depth rose after two AZD1222 doses. Possibly, clonal diversity was underestimated; donors were largely white British and included more females.

Produced via immunoSEQ multiplex PCR; TCRdb's table is partial and in-frame only. Altogether about 180,000 clones are present, roughly 91% being singletons, with the ten largest covering roughly 1.9%. Turning to this clone: The antigen is not known.

Germline-derived CDR1 and CDR2 are MDHEN and SYDVKM. CDR3 length: 19 residues. The V gene end was trimmed by 1 base and the J gene end by 3 bases; junction bases not matched to a gene: 10. The specimen comprised peripheral blood, sampled 28 days after the second AZD1222 dose. The origin of this receptor is an adult who received the AZD1222 COVID-19 vaccine. V and J are TRBV28 and TRBJ2-3, with TRBD2 matching over 13 bases. The CDR3 sequence is CASSLSSRLAGGLTDTQYF. Here the CDR3 DNA reads TGTGCCAGCAGTTTATCCTCGCGACTAGCGGGAGGTCTAACAGATACGCAGTATTTT.